This T cell receptor beta chain is drawn from a study of cytomegalovirus exposure and HLA in healthy donors. Comment on this clone: The antigen is undetermined.

General study results and limits: According to reports, the classifier identified cytomegalovirus status with high specificity and sensitivity. The TCR clusters that emerged in the first cohort tended, a later analysis found, to co-occur in the roughly 130 validation repertoires.

Per germline, CDR1 SGHRS and CDR2 YFSETQ. After removal of 0 bases from V and 2 bases from J, the junction contained 4 bases not matched to a gene. There are 17 residues in the CDR3. The method was immunoSEQ multiplex PCR; TCRdb's version includes in-frame clones alone and lacks a portion of them. The repertoire holds roughly 220,000 clones, around four fifths seen once, with around 15% in the top ten. The chain joins TRBV5-1 to TRBJ2-6, with TRBD2 matching over 8 bases. The sequenced material came from PBMCs. This clonotype was obtained from a woman aged 25 to 39 in good health and CMV-seropositive. The CDR3 loop is CASSLETSAAGANVLTF. The CDR3 DNA follows: TGCGCCAGCAGCTTGGAGACTAGCGCCGCTGGGGCCAACGTCCTGACTTTC.